One sample yielded the 21 T cell receptor beta chains listed below, sequenced in a study of OX40 agonist ivuxolimab in advanced cancers. Data came from immunoSEQ multiplex PCR; TCRdb stores just in-frame clones and leaves some out. This table has 65,000 to 85,000 clones, approximately 84% appearing once. The specimen comprised CD4+ or CD8+ T cells sorted from blood, sampled in a trial of the OX40 agonist ivuxolimab. The receptors come from an adult with an advanced solid tumor such as melanoma, head and neck, liver or kidney cancer.

The V call is TRBV5-5, the J call TRBJ1-1, with no clear D. Deletions cut 4 bases from V and 3 bases from J, with 19 bases between. The germline CDR1 and CDR2 sequences are SGHKS and YYEKEE (reference sequence). This CDR3 is built from 16 residues. The CDR3 protein is CASSPRPMGGDTEAFF. CDR3 coding DNA: TGTGCCAGCAGCCCCCGACCCATGGGAGGAGACACTGAAGCTTTCTTT. Supplemented by reference TRBV5-5 and TRBJ1-1, the full variable domain reads DAGVTQSPTHLIKTRGQQVTLRCSPISGHKSVSWYQQVLGQGPQFIFQYYEKEERGRGNFPDRFSARQFPNYSSELNVNALLLGDSALYLCASSPRPMGGDTEAFFGQGTRLTVV.

This clone has only one observation. The chain recombines TRBV11-2 with TRBJ2-6; D uncertain. The germline V gene has CDR1 SGHAT and CDR2 FQNNGV. This CDR3 spans 15 amino acids. V was trimmed by 7 bases and J by 0 bases, leaving 10 bases between them. The chain's CDR3 is CASNPSDSGANVLTF. CDR3 DNA: TGTGCCAGCAACCCCTCAGACTCTGGGGCCAACGTCCTGACTTTC.

The count of this clone is one. V usage is TRBV9 and J usage is TRBJ1-3; 7 bases map to TRBD1. The germline V gene has CDR1 SGDLS and CDR2 YYNGEE. The CDR3 extends over 14 amino acids. Trimming removed 7 bases from V and 8 bases from J; junction bases left unmatched: 12. The CDR3 sequence is CASGRGQEADTIYF. CDR3 nucleotides: TGTGCCAGCGGGAGGGGGCAGGAGGCGGACACCATATATTTT.

The chain couples TRBV6-5 to TRBJ1-5; the D is unclear. The germline V gene encodes CDR1 MNHEY and CDR2 SVGAGI. Deletions cut 10 bases from V and 3 bases from J, with 16 bases between. The CDR3 is 14 amino acids. The CDR3 DNA reads as TGTGCCAACCGAATGGTCGCAGCCAATCAGCCCCAGCATTTT. As protein: CANRMVAANQPQHF.

The chain recombines TRBV18 with TRBJ2-2; 10 nucleotides align to TRBD1. Trimming removed 6 bases from V and 4 bases from J; junction bases left unmatched: 5. Germline CDR1 KGHSH, CDR2 LQKENI. The CDR3 contains 15 residues. The CDR3 protein is CASSLGQGSTGELFF. As DNA, the CDR3 is TGTGCCAGCTCGTTGGGACAGGGGAGCACCGGGGAGCTGTTTTTT.

The rearrangement uses TRBV5-1 and TRBJ1-2; TRBD1 matches at 9 bases. CDR3 size: 15 residues. Per the germline V gene, CDR1 is SGHRS and CDR2 is YFSETQ. Trimming removed 4 bases from V and 3 bases from J; junction bases left unmatched: 7. CDR3 sequence reads: CASSLRTGEDYGYTF. CDR3 nucleotides: TGCGCCAGCAGCCTCCGGACAGGGGAGGACTATGGCTACACCTTC.

This chain uses TRBV18 with TRBJ2-1; 9 nucleotides match TRBD1. Germline values: CDR1 KGHSH, CDR2 LQKENI. V dropped 6 bases and J dropped 1; count of bases not matched to a gene: 10. CDR3 length equals 17 residues. The CDR3 reads CASSPRGTGLSYNEQFF. In DNA, the CDR3 is TGTGCCAGCTCCCCGAGAGGGACAGGGCTATCCTACAATGAGCAGTTCTTC. Variable domain in full (rest from reference TRBV18 and TRBJ2-1): NAGVMQNPRHLVRRRGQEARLRCSPMKGHSHVYWYRQLPEEGLKFMVYLQKENIIDESGMPKERFSAEFPKEGPSILRIQQVVRGDSAAYFCASSPRGTGLSYNEQFFGPGTRLTVL.

DNA for the CDR3: TGTGCCAGCAGCTTAGATACGGGGGCCGCTGGGGCCAACGTCCTGACTTTC. The encoded protein is CASSLDTGAAGANVLTF. This chain uses TRBV7-8 with TRBJ2-6; D possibly uses TRBD1 or TRBD2 (6 bases each). This CDR3 contains 17 residues. The germline gives CDR1 SGHVS, CDR2 FQNEAQ. With 1 base removed from V and 2 bases from J, the gap between germline ends came to 12 bases.

The rearrangement joins TRBV6-1 to TRBJ1-2; 9 nucleotides agree with TRBD1. Germline values: CDR1 MNHNS, CDR2 SASEGT. V lost 5 bases, J lost 6 bases, and 10 bases stayed unmatched. This CDR3 spans 15 amino acids. CDR3 residues: CASSSEDRGFNGYTF. Here the CDR3 DNA reads TGTGCCAGCAGTTCCGAGGACAGGGGTTTCAATGGCTACACCTTC.

The V and J genes are TRBV6-1 and TRBJ1-2; D unclear. The V gene lost 0 bases and the J gene lost 5 bases, with 10 bases spanning the gap. CDR1 MNHNS and CDR2 SASEGT come from the germline V gene. The CDR3 runs 14 residues. CDR3 sequence: CASSEAWGNYGYTF. CDR3 bases: TGTGCCAGCAGTGAAGCCTGGGGAAATTATGGCTACACCTTC.

The chain is built from TRBV29-1 and TRBJ1-4; the match to TRBD1 covers 10 bases. CDR3 size: 15 residues. V trimming: 4 bases; J trimming: 8 bases; junction bases outside the gene matches: 10. Looked up from germline, CDR1 is SQVTM and CDR2 is ANQGSEA. Here the CDR3 reads CSVGLAGTGDEKLFF. The CDR3 nucleotides are TGCAGCGTTGGGCTGGCCGGGACAGGGGACGAAAAACTGTTTTTT.

This chain links TRBV9 with TRBJ1-2; no reliable D call. V lost 7 bases and J 5 bases, leaving 15 bases between the germline ends. The CDR3 consists of 13 residues. From germline, CDR1 is SGDLS and CDR2 YYNGEE. The CDR3 spells CASSAGQSYGYTF. Written as DNA, the CDR3 is TGTGCCAGCTCCGCCGGGCAGTCGTATGGCTACACCTTC.

The rearrangement joins TRBV19 to TRBJ1-4, with D perhaps TRBD1 (6 bases). The CDR3 loop spans 13 amino acids. With 8 bases removed from V and 3 bases from J, the gap between germline ends came to 10 bases. Germline V CDR1 and CDR2: LNHDA, SQIVND (reference sequence). As DNA, the CDR3 is TGTGCCAGTGGTGACAGGCCTAATGAAAAACTGTTTTTT. Protein: CASGDRPNEKLFF.

V is TRBV6-7 and J is TRBJ2-5; D might be TRBD2 (6 bases). TRBV6-7 is given ORF status, its function remaining uncertain. This CDR3 region has 18 residues. Trimming took 6 bases from V and 0 from J, leaving 23 bases between them. DNA of the CDR3: TGTGCCAGCAGGTCCTACTCCGGGACTGCAAGGTACCAAGAGACCCAGTACTTC. It translates to CASRSYSGTARYQETQYF.

The chain links TRBV10-3 to TRBJ2-7, with TRBD2 as a possible D gene (5 bases). V lost 5 bases and J lost 3, with 11 bases in between. Germline CDR1 is ENHRY and CDR2 is SYGVKD. The CDR3 is made up of 13 amino acids. For the CDR3, the DNA is TGTGCCATCAGTTTCGGTAGCGACTACGAGCAGTACTTC. Translated, it gives CAISFGSDYEQYF.

The rearrangement joins TRBV2 to TRBJ2-5; possible D gene TRBD2, 6 bases. The germline V gene has CDR1 SNHLY and CDR2 FYNNEI. This CDR3 has 14 amino acids. V was pared by 6 bases and J by 1 base, with 12 bases between. CDR3 amino acids: CASRYRLVQETQYF. CDR3 DNA sequence: TGTGCCAGCAGGTATAGACTAGTCCAAGAGACCCAGTACTTC.

The rearrangement links TRBV15 to TRBJ2-1; 10 nucleotides agree with TRBD2. V lost 0 bases, J lost 8 bases, and 4 bases stayed unmatched. This CDR3 has 15 residues. The germline V gene encodes CDR1 LNHNV and CDR2 YYDKDF (reference sequence). Here the CDR3 DNA reads TGTGCCACCAGCAGAGATATCAGCGGGGGGGATGAGCAGTTCTTC. Protein: CATSRDISGGDEQFF.

The chain recombines TRBV29-1 with TRBJ2-2; 8 positions match TRBD1. The V and J ends lost 1 base and 0 bases, in that order; junction bases with no gene match: 1. CDR1 SQVTM and CDR2 ANQGSEA come from the germline V gene. This CDR3 region has 15 residues. This chain's CDR3 is CSVEVQGANTGELFF. Written as DNA, the CDR3 is TGCAGCGTTGAAGTACAGGGGGCGAACACCGGGGAGCTGTTTTTT.

This chain connects TRBV1 to TRBJ2-2; the D call of TRBD2 is as the table states it, not checked on the DNA. TRBV1 is labeled a pseudogene. The CDR3 runs to 18 residues. CDR3 DNA: TGCACCAGCAGCCCAAGGACTAGCGGGGAATCTAAGACCGGGGAGCTGTTTTTT. This translates into CTSSPRTSGESKTGELFF.

Only one count was recorded for this clone. V gene TRBV5-6 combines with J gene TRBJ2-1, with 8 nucleotides matching TRBD2. CDR3 size: 16 residues. Germline loops: CDR1 SGHDT, CDR2 YYEEEE. The trim removed 4 bases at V and 0 bases at J, leaving 6 bases unmatched. The CDR3 reads CASSRLAFSSYNEQFF. The CDR3 DNA reads TGTGCCAGCAGCCGACTAGCGTTTAGCTCCTACAATGAGCAGTTCTTC.

This sequence joins TRBV5-1 and TRBJ2-5; D may be TRBD2 (6 bases). This CDR3 comprises 14 residues. Trimming shortened V by 0 bases and J by 2 bases, and 8 bases separated the two germline ends. CDR1 is SGHRS and CDR2 is YFSETQ in the germline V gene. DNA for the CDR3: TGCGCCAGCAGCTTGGGAGGGAGGCAAGAGACCCAGTACTTC. Amino acid sequence: CASSLGGRQETQYF.